This T cell receptor (beta chain) was identified during a study of shared clonotypes between healthy human individuals. Study in general: Ranging from 18 to 49 in age, donors were a couple of women and a few men.

Looked up from germline, CDR1 is SGHRS and CDR2 is YFSETQ. CDR3 size: 14 residues. V lost 2 bases and J 3 bases, leaving 10 bases between the germline ends. As regards this clone: Distinct nucleotide sequences in the sample also encode this CDR3.

Profiled with immunoSEQ multiplex PCR; TCRdb holds only in-frame clones, not every one. The repertoire holds about 2.4 million clones, with approximately 92% as singletons. The sample taken for sequencing was naive CD4+ T cells sorted from blood. Indicated subset: CD45RA+ positively selected. The TCR was taken from a man aged 18 to 29 in good health. V and J are TRBV5-1 and TRBJ2-3; a possible D gene is TRBD2 (5 bases). CDR3: CASSFTGGTDTQYF. The CDR3 coding sequence is TGCGCCAGCAGCTTTACGGGCGGGACAGATACGCAGTATTTT.